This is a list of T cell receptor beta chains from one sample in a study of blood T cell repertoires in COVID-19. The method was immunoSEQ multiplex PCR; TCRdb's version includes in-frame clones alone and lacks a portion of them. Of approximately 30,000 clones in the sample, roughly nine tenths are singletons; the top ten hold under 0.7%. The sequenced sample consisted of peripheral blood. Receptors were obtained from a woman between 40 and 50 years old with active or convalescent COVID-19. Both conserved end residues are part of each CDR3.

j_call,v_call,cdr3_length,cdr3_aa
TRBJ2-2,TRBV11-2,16,CASSLLASANTGELFF
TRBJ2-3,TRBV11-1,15,CASSSTGESTDTQYF
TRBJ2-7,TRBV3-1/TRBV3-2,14,CASSQVSSEHEQYF
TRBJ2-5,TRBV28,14,CASSLLAGEETQYF
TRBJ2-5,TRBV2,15,CASNRDRGRQETQYF
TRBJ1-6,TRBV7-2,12,CASRRTGSILHF
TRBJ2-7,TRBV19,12,CASAWAEGEQYF
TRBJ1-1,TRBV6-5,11,CASTQGQEAFF
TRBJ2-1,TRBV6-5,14,CASRPLAGQGEQFF
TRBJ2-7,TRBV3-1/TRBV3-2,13,CASSQGFRYEQYF
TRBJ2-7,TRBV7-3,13,CASSLTGGHEQYF
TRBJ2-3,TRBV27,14,CASRGLAGTDTQYF
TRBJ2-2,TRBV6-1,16,CASSEVGQGSFGELFF
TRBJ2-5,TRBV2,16,CASSEALRVGEETQYF